One sample yielded the 17 T cell receptor beta chains listed below, sequenced in a study of T cell responses to AZD1222 COVID-19 vaccine. The protocol was immunoSEQ multiplex PCR, while the TCRdb copy is restricted to in-frame clones and leaves out a portion. The data hold 92,000 or so clones, with roughly 90% observed a single time. The input for sequencing was peripheral blood, taken 28 days after the second AZD1222 dose. These receptor sequences come from an adult who received the AZD1222 COVID-19 vaccine.

This clone was picked up a small number of times. The chain couples TRBV11-3 to TRBJ1-1; 7 bases map to TRBD1. Germline V gene sequence: CDR1 SGHNT, CDR2 YENEEA. Losses at the gene ends were 0 bases for V and 0 bases for J; bases not matched to a gene: 4. CDR3 length: 16 residues. This CDR3 is CASSLEGGRLNTEAFF. CDR3 DNA sequence: TGTGCCAGCAGCTTAGAAGGGGGCCGGCTGAACACTGAAGCTTTCTTT.

V gene TRBV6-2 or TRBV6-3 combines with J gene TRBJ1-1; the match to TRBD1 covers 9 bases. V lost 2 bases to trimming and J lost 6 bases; unmatched junction nucleotides: 7. There are 15 residues in the CDR3. Germline V lookup: CDR1 MNHEY, CDR2 SVGEGT. CDR3 nucleotides: TGTGCCAGCAGTTACGGGGGACAGGGTCTTCCTGAAGCTTTCTTT. Amino acids: CASSYGGQGLPEAFF.

CDR3 sequence reads: CATAGFGNTIYF. The CDR3 region has the DNA TGTGCCACCGCAGGGTTTGGAAACACCATATATTTT. The J gene is TRBJ1-3, the V gene TRBV15; TRBD1 might be the D (5 bases). Trimming shortened V by 8 bases and J by 3 bases, and 8 bases separated the two germline ends. The germline CDR1 and CDR2 sequences are LNHNV and YYDKDF (reference sequence). This CDR3 has 12 amino acids. Together with reference TRBV15 and TRBJ1-3, the CDR3 gives the full variable domain: DAMVIQNPRYQVTQFGKPVTLSCSQTLNHNVMYWYQQKSSQAPKLLFHYYDKDFNNEADTPDNFQSRRPNTSFCFLDIRSPGLGDTAMYLCATAGFGNTIYFGEGSWLTVV.

The V and J genes are TRBV27 and TRBJ1-5; TRBD1 is a possible D gene (6 bases). In germline, CDR1 is MNHEY, CDR2 SMNVEV (reference sequence). V shed 0 bases and J shed 16 bases, with 19 bases lying between them. The length of the CDR3 is 14 residues. The CDR3 coding sequence is TGTGCCAGCAGTTTATCCGGAACAAGGGGGGGCTACCATTTT. Its protein is CASSLSGTRGGYHF.

This chain connects TRBV27 to TRBJ1-2; D perhaps matches TRBD1 (5 bases). The CDR3 has 15 amino acids. V gave up 5 bases and J gave up 2 bases, with 15 bases separating them. The germline V gene has CDR1 MNHEY and CDR2 SMNVEV (reference sequence). The CDR3 loop is CASSPRRGGNYGYTF. Here the CDR3 DNA reads TGTGCCAGCAGTCCCCGTCGGGGCGGGAACTATGGCTACACCTTC.

J is TRBJ1-5 and V is TRBV4-3; D ambiguous. This CDR3 is 14 amino acids long. CDR1 is LGHNA and CDR2 is YSLEER in the germline V gene. The V gene lost 0 bases and the J gene lost 6 bases, with 9 bases spanning the gap. CDR3 in amino acids: CASSQDGFGQPQHF. The CDR3 DNA sequence: TGCGCCAGCAGCCAAGATGGGTTTGGTCAGCCCCAGCATTTT.

The chain is built from TRBV5-1 and TRBJ1-1; 8 nucleotides line up with TRBD1. The CDR3 loop spans 13 amino acids. The V and J ends lost 5 bases and 7 bases, in that order; junction bases with no gene match: 7. Germline V gives CDR1 SGHRS, CDR2 YFSETQ. The DNA for the CDR3 is TGCGCCAGCAGGGAAGGACAGGGCCGTGAAGCTTTCTTT. It specifies CASREGQGREAFF.

This clone was seen once. The V gene is TRBV14, the J gene TRBJ1-4; D is unresolved. Trimming left V 0 bases short and J 5 bases short, with 10 bases between. This CDR3 is built from 15 residues. The germline V gene has CDR1 SGHDN and CDR2 FVKESK. CDR3 nucleotide sequence: TGTGCCAGCAGCCAAGATGGGGTTCCGAATGAAAAACTGTTTTTT. It yields the protein CASSQDGVPNEKLFF.

The gene calls are TRBV28 and TRBJ1-1; possible D gene TRBD1, 6 bases. The CDR3 loop spans 15 amino acids. CDR1 and CDR2 (germline): MDHEN, SYDVKM. Trimming shortened V by 5 bases and J by 4 bases, and 17 bases separated the two germline ends. CDR3 DNA: TGTGCCAGCAGTCCCGTAAGGGGGGTAGTCACTGAAGCTTTCTTT. Translated: CASSPVRGVVTEAFF. The full variable domain, in which reference TRBV28 and TRBJ1-1 provide the parts outside the CDR3, is DVKVTQSSRYLVKRTGEKVFLECVQDMDHENMFWYRQDPGLGLRLIYFSYDVKMKEKGDIPEGYSVSREKKERFSLILESASTNQTSMYLCASSPVRGVVTEAFFGQGTRLTVV.

J is TRBJ1-5 and V is TRBV4-2; perhaps TRBD1 as D (6 bases). The CDR3 extends over 14 amino acids. Germline lookup yields CDR1 LGHNA and CDR2 YNFKEQ. V was trimmed by 0 bases and J by 8 bases, leaving 11 bases between them. This chain's CDR3 is CASSQEGGSEPQHF. The CDR3 DNA sequence: TGTGCCAGCAGCCAAGAAGGGGGTTCAGAGCCCCAGCATTTT.

The V gene is TRBV11-2, the J gene TRBJ2-3; D remains ambiguous. The germline CDR1 and CDR2 sequences are SGHAT and FQNNGV. The CDR3 has 15 residues. Trimming removed 1 base from V and 5 bases from J, with 13 bases in between. CDR3 in amino acids: CASSLVGLDLDTQYF. The CDR3 DNA reads TGTGCCAGCAGCTTAGTGGGTCTGGATCTAGATACGCAGTATTTT.

This clone turned up a few times. The V gene is TRBV6-5, the J gene TRBJ2-2; the D is unclear. V lost 0 bases and J lost 7, with 6 bases in between. Germline lookup yields CDR1 MNHEY and CDR2 SVGAGI. CDR3 length: 13 residues. The CDR3 region is CASSYSPGGELFF. The CDR3, as DNA: TGTGCCAGCAGTTACTCGCCGGGCGGGGAGCTGTTTTTT.

V usage is TRBV5-4 and J usage is TRBJ1-2; 8 bases fit TRBD1. Per germline, CDR1 SGHNT and CDR2 YYREEE (reference sequence). The CDR3 runs 15 residues. J lost 3 bases, V lost 3 bases, and 7 bases had no gene match. The CDR3 region has the DNA TGTGCCAGCAGCTCCCGGACAGGGAAAGACTATGGCTACACCTTC. It encodes CASSSRTGKDYGYTF. The whole variable domain, filled in from reference TRBV5-4 and TRBJ1-2, reads ETGVTQSPTHLIKTRGQQVTLRCSSQSGHNTVSWYQQALGQGPQFIFQYYREEENGRGNFPPRFSGLQFPNYSSELNVNALELDDSALYLCASSSRTGKDYGYTFGSGTRLTVV.

The V call is TRBV21-1, the J call TRBJ1-5; whether TRBD1, the table's D call, matches the DNA was not checked. TRBV21-1 is a pseudogene segment. The CDR3 is made up of 20 amino acids. The CDR3 bases are TGTGCCAGCAGACTTGCACAGGTACCAATGACCTCTTATAGCAATCAGCCCCAGCATTTT. This translates into CASRLAQVPMTSYSNQPQHF.

This clone came up once. This rearrangement joins TRBV5-4 to TRBJ2-7; D might be TRBD1 (5 bases). The germline gives CDR1 SGHNT, CDR2 YYREEE (reference sequence). CDR3 length equals 13 residues. The V and J ends lost 4 bases and 1 base respectively, with 9 bases between them. The CDR3 DNA follows: TGTGCCAGCAGCCCGGACACTTCCTACGAGCAGTACTTC. It translates to CASSPDTSYEQYF.

The rearrangement links TRBV28 to TRBJ2-7; no definite D call. The V gene lost 10 bases and the J gene lost 3 bases, with 25 bases spanning the gap. This CDR3 has 16 residues. Germline lookup yields CDR1 MDHEN and CDR2 SYDVKM. The CDR3 reads CAIGFWALVVGYEQYF. DNA for the CDR3: TGTGCCATTGGGTTCTGGGCCCTAGTCGTAGGCTACGAGCAGTACTTC.

V and J are TRBV7-2 and TRBJ1-1; TRBD1 is a possible D gene (6 bases). This CDR3 is built from 16 residues. Germline V CDR1 and CDR2: SGHTA, FQGNSA. Trimming pared 5 bases from V and 6 bases from J, leaving 22 bases between. CDR3 sequence reads: CASSPREGDNGAEAFF. Here the CDR3 DNA reads TGTGCCAGCAGCCCCCGAGAGGGGGACAATGGGGCTGAAGCTTTCTTT. The full variable domain, rest sourced from reference TRBV7-2 and TRBJ1-1, is GAGVSQSPSNKVTEKGKDVELRCDPISGHTALYWYRQSLGQGLEFLIYFQGNSAPDKSGLPSDRFSAERTGGSVSTLTIQRTQQEDSAVYLCASSPREGDNGAEAFFGQGTRLTVV.